This TCR beta chain came from a study of blood T cell repertoires in COVID-19. Background on the study: Acute and convalescent COVID-19 specimens originated in the United States, Italy and Spain. Sources were T cells, B-cell-depleted T cells, or PBMCs; the material itself was cDNA or gDNA.

Germline V lookup: CDR1 SGDLS, CDR2 YYNGEE. The ends lost 0 bases at V and 2 bases at J; junction bases unmatched: 4. The CDR3 is 16 residues long. Original processing notes: For nucleated cells, counts were estimated from reference gene primer amplification. Profiling relied on immunoSEQ multiplex PCR, and the TCRdb table lists in-frame clones only, not all of them. V and J calls plus clone size are reproduced from that table; the DNA served to infer D and trimming. Among 250,000 to 350,000 clones listed, over 75% were seen once. Sequencing used peripheral blood. The chain combines TRBV9 with TRBJ2-5; 10 nucleotides agree with TRBD2. This TCR was sampled from a woman in her fifties or sixties who had recovered from COVID-19. Here the CDR3 reads CASSVVSSGGQETQYF. The CDR3 DNA reads TGTGCCAGCAGCGTAGTTAGTAGCGGGGGGCAAGAGACCCAGTACTTC.